The 18 T cell receptor beta chains reported below all come from one sample, sequenced in a study of T cell clonality in common variable immunodeficiency (dated by TCRdb to 2013 to 2016). What the study reported, not specific to this receptor: CVID TCRbeta sequences were reported to have fewer deletions and N-nucleotide insertions and to lack highly modified clones with 13 or more V deletions.

Their cognate antigens are unknown. To prepare the library, the immunoSEQ multiplex PCR assay was applied. TCRdb's version of the immuneACCESS table is confined to in-frame rearrangements and falls short of the full clone set. An unresolved V gene accounts for under half of the shortfall where checked; the remainder is of unknown origin. The data for this sample show 25,000 to 30,000 clones, each detected more than once. The ten largest clones add up to roughly 29% of the sample. Sequencing used peripheral blood mononuclear cells. The receptor source for this set is a human donor with common variable immunodeficiency.

The sample holds many counts of this clone. The read finishes 3 residues shy of the CDR3 end, and the germline J gene is used to complete it. The chain uses TRBV5-1 and TRBJ1-1; 7 bases match TRBD1. Per the germline V gene, CDR1 is SGHRS and CDR2 is YFSETQ. This CDR3 has 14 amino acids. V was clipped by 4 bases and J by 0 bases; unmatched bases: 3. The CDR3 loop reads CASSQGTVNTEAFF. The covered CDR3 bases are TGCGCCAGCAGCCAAGGGACAGTGAACACTGAA.

This clone was seen more than once but under ten times. This chain's CDR3 is CASGTSLYNSPLHF. The CDR3 DNA, read in part, is TGTGCCAGCGGGACATCTCTCTATAATTCACCC. The chain uses TRBV6-2 or TRBV6-3 and TRBJ1-6; tentative D call: TRBD1 (6 bases). The read stops 3 residues short of the end of the CDR3; the missing end is completed from the germline J gene. Trimming pared 8 bases from V and 3 bases from J, leaving 11 bases between. The CDR3 consists of 14 residues. The germline V gene encodes CDR1 MNHEY and CDR2 SVGEGT.

Concerning this clone: The CDR3 goes on 3 residues after the read ends, and that part is filled in from the germline J gene. The chain is built from TRBV6-2 or TRBV6-3 and TRBJ1-2, with TRBD1 matching 7 bases. CDR1 and CDR2 (germline): MNHEY, SVGEGT. CDR3 length: 13 residues. After removal of 5 bases from V and 4 bases from J, the junction contained 4 bases not matched to a gene. The CDR3: CASSKRDSYGYTF. CDR3 DNA, as far as it was read: TGTGCCAGCAGTAAACGGGACAGCTATGGC.

In its sample, this clone was seen many times. The CDR3 goes on 3 residues after the read ends, and that part is filled in from the germline J gene. V is TRBV5-6 and J is TRBJ1-2; weak D call: TRBD1 (5 bases). With 4 bases removed from V and 0 bases from J, the gap between germline ends came to 7 bases. Germline assignment: CDR1 SGHDT and CDR2 YYEEEE. The CDR3 runs 13 residues. The sequenced part of the CDR3 DNA is TGTGCCAGCAGCCCACAGGCTAACTATGGC. Translation: CASSPQANYG. The full CDR3 protein reads CASSPQANYGYTF.

Comments on this clone: The read ends 3 residues shy of where the CDR3 ends; the end is completed using the germline J gene. The rearrangement links TRBV5-1 to TRBJ1-6; D is unclear. The ends were cut back, 0 bases at V and 6 bases at J, with 10 bases in the middle. Germline CDR1 SGHRS, CDR2 YFSETQ. The CDR3 is made up of 15 amino acids. The CDR3 spells CASSLAGSTNSPLHF. CDR3 bases read: TGCGCCAGCAGCTTGGCGGGGTCTACTAATTCACCC.

This clone was recorded many times. The read ends 3 residues early relative to the CDR3; the germline J gene fills the gap. V gene TRBV5-1 combines with J gene TRBJ2-3; 9 bases match TRBD2. The germline V gene encodes CDR1 SGHRS and CDR2 YFSETQ. The CDR3 sequence is 13 residues long. The CDR3 sequence: CASSKGLAHPQYF. Incomplete CDR3 DNA: TGCGCCAGCAGCAAGGGACTAGCCCACCCG.

This clone was seen a few times. The CDR3 is cut off 3 residues early in the read; its end comes from the germline J gene. The V and J genes are TRBV2 and TRBJ2-3; maybe TRBD2 (5 bases). Germline lookup yields CDR1 SNHLY and CDR2 FYNNEI. The CDR3 runs 14 residues. V lost 2 bases and J lost 6, with 12 bases in between. The CDR3 bases that were read are TGTGCCAGCAGTGAACTAGCAGCTGTCGATACG. Translated, it gives CASSELAAVDT. The entire CDR3 protein reads CASSELAAVDTQYF.

This clone was picked up many times. CDR3 protein: CASSLLGPGETQYF. The sequenced part of the CDR3 DNA is TGTGCCAGCAGCCTCCTTGGACCGGGGGAGACC. The chain has TRBV2 and TRBJ2-5; a possible D gene is TRBD2 (5 bases). The read comes to an end 3 residues before the CDR3 does, leaving the germline J gene to fill in the end. Trimming pared 6 bases from V and 5 bases from J, leaving 16 bases between. Germline CDR1 SNHLY, CDR2 FYNNEI. This CDR3 has 14 amino acids.

This clone showed up just a few times. The read comes to an end 3 residues before the CDR3 does, leaving the germline J gene to fill in the end. This rearrangement joins TRBV7-9 to TRBJ1-1; TRBD1 matches 7 bases. There are 12 residues in the CDR3. Unmatched junction bases numbered 8, after V lost 11 bases and J lost 5 bases. Germline V CDR1 and CDR2: SEHNR, FQNEAQ (reference sequence). The covered CDR3 bases are TGTGCCCTTTTGACAGGGAGTACTGAA. It yields the protein CALLTGSTE. The full CDR3 sequence reads CALLTGSTEAFF. The full variable domain, with the rest looked up from reference TRBV7-9 and TRBJ1-1, is DTGVSQNPRHKITKRGQNVTFRCDPISEHNRLYWYRQTLGQGPEFLTYFQNEAQLEKSRLLSDRFSAERPKGSFSTLEIQRTEQGDSAMYLCALLTGSTEAFFGQGTRLTVV.

In the case of this clone: The CDR3 end lies 3 residues beyond the end of the read and is filled in from the germline J gene. The sample carries other DNA sequences with the same CDR3. V usage is TRBV19 and J usage is TRBJ2-2; D is ambiguous. V was trimmed by 3 bases and J by 1 base, leaving 6 bases between them. Germline values: CDR1 LNHDA, CDR2 SQIVND (reference sequence). This CDR3 spans 14 amino acids. CDR3 sequence reads: CASSMAGNTGELFF. The DNA read from the CDR3 is TGTGCCAGTAGTATGGCAGGGAACACCGGGGAG.

This clone was recorded a few times. Coverage ceases 3 residues before the CDR3 finishes, and the germline J gene fills in the end. This sequence joins TRBV6-2 or TRBV6-3 and TRBJ1-2; tentative D call: TRBD1 (5 bases). Germline V CDR1 and CDR2: MNHEY, SVGEGT. The CDR3 totals 11 residues. The CDR3 reads CASSLGVRYTF. CDR3 DNA, as far as it was read: TGTGCCAGCAGTTTAGGGGTGCGC.

By proportion, this clone is medium-sized. The read finishes 3 residues shy of the CDR3 end, and the germline J gene is used to complete it. The chain carries TRBV5-1 and TRBJ1-1; tentatively, D is TRBD1 (6 bases). The CDR3 runs to 15 residues. The germline V and J ends were trimmed by 2 bases and 0 bases, with 11 bases remaining between them. Germline CDR1 and CDR2: SGHRS and YFSETQ. The covered CDR3 bases are TGCGCCAGCAGCTTCGGCGGGACACTGAACACTGAA. This gives the protein CASSFGGTLNTE. The complete CDR3 reads CASSFGGTLNTEAFF.

This clone showed up just a few times. The CDR3 extends 3 residues past the end of the read, so its final part is completed from the germline J gene. The chain joins TRBV6-1 to TRBJ2-1; 8 nucleotides match TRBD2. The germline CDR1 and CDR2 sequences are MNHNS and SASEGT. V shed 2 bases and J 4 bases; nucleotides not matched to a gene: 7. The CDR3 is made up of 16 amino acids. Here the CDR3 reads CASSEPRGGRYNEQFF. Partial CDR3 DNA: TGTGCCAGCAGTGAACCCCGGGGGGGGCGGTACAATGAG.

This clone occurred many times. The read gets to within 3 residues of the CDR3 end, and the germline J gene fills in the rest. V is TRBV19 and J is TRBJ1-1; 10 bases match TRBD1. Germline CDR1 LNHDA, CDR2 SQIVND (reference sequence). The V and J ends lost 7 bases and 5 bases, in that order; junction bases with no gene match: 10. The CDR3 extends over 15 amino acids. The CDR3 spells CASTPTGQGRTEAFF. The DNA read from the CDR3 is TGTGCCAGTACCCCCACGGGACAGGGGCGGACTGAA.

Turning to this clone: Sequencing ends 3 residues short of the CDR3 end; the germline J gene provides the rest. The J gene is TRBJ1-1, the V gene TRBV30; 12 bases agree with TRBD1. Germline CDR1 GTSNPN, CDR2 SVGIG (reference sequence). With 8 bases clipped from V and 5 bases from J, the junction kept 9 bases outside the gene matches. This CDR3 region has 14 residues. The CDR3 sequence is CAREGTGGKTEAFF. CDR3 DNA, as far as it was read: TGTGCCCGCGAGGGGACAGGGGGCAAAACTGAA.

This clone was seen more than once but under ten times. The CDR3 region is CASSLAQGAETQYF. Incomplete CDR3 DNA: TGTGCCAGCAGCCTCGCCCAGGGGGCGGAGACC. The V and J genes are TRBV7-7 and TRBJ2-5; 8 positions match TRBD1. The read ends 3 residues shy of where the CDR3 ends; the end is completed using the germline J gene. This CDR3 spans 14 amino acids. The V and J ends lost 5 bases and 5 bases, in that order; junction bases with no gene match: 7. Looked up from germline, CDR1 is SSHAT and CDR2 is FNYEAQ (reference sequence). The entire variable domain, with the rest obtained from reference TRBV7-7 and TRBJ2-5, is as follows: GAGVSQSPRYKVTKRGQDVTLRCDPISSHATLYWYQQALGQGPEFLTYFNYEAQPDKSGLPSDRFSAERPEGSISTLTIQRTEQRDSAMYRCASSLAQGAETQYFGPGTRLLVL.

This clone was seen many times. The CDR3 end falls 3 residues outside the read, so it is completed with the germline J gene. Other DNA sequences of this sample code for an identical CDR3. This sequence joins TRBV18 and TRBJ1-6; possibly TRBD1 for D (6 bases). V dropped 6 bases and J dropped 10 bases, with 19 bases sitting between them. This CDR3 spans 15 amino acids. Germline CDR1 and CDR2: KGHSH and LQKENI. CDR3 bases read: TGTGCCAGCTCCCCGGGGACGGGGGGGACATCACCC. This gives the protein CASSPGTGGTSP. The entire CDR3 sequence reads CASSPGTGGTSPLHF.

Points on this clone: The sequence runs out 3 residues before the end of the CDR3; the remainder is reconstructed from the germline J gene. V usage is TRBV6-1 and J usage is TRBJ2-5; 10 bases fit TRBD2. The CDR3 is 18 residues long. V was clipped by 0 bases and J by 5 bases; unmatched bases: 12. Germline-derived CDR1 and CDR2 are MNHNS and SASEGT. The DNA read from the CDR3 is TGTGCCAGCAGTGAAGCGTTTGGAGTAGCGGGGGGATTTGAGACC. It is translated as CASSEAFGVAGGFET. The whole CDR3 region reads CASSEAFGVAGGFETQYF.